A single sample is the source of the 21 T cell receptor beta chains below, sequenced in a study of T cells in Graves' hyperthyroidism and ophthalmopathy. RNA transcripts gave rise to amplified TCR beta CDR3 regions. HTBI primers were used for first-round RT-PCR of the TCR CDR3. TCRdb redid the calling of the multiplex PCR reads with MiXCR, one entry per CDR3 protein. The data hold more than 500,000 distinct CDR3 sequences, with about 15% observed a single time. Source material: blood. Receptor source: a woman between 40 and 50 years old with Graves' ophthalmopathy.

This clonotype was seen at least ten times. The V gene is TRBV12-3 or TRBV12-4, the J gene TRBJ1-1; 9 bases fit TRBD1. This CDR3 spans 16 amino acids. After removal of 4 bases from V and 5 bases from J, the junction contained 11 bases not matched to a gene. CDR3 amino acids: CASSSPGQGSKTEAFF. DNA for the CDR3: TGTGCCAGCAGTTCGCCGGGACAGGGCTCAAAGACTGAAGCTTTCTTT.

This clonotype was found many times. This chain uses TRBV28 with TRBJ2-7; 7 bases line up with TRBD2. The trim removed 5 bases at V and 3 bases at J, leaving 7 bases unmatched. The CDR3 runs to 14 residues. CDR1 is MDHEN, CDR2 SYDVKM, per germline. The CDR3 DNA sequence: TGTGCCAGCAGTCCTTCTAGCGGAGGCTACGAGCAGTACTTC. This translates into CASSPSSGGYEQYF.

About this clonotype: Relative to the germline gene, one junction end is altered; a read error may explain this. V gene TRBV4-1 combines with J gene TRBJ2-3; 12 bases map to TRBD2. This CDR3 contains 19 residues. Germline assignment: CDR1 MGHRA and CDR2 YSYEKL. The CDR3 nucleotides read TGTGCCAGCAGCCCAATCGGACTAGCGGGGTTTACTAGCACAGATACGCAGTATTTT. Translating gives CASSPIGLAGFTSTDTQYF.

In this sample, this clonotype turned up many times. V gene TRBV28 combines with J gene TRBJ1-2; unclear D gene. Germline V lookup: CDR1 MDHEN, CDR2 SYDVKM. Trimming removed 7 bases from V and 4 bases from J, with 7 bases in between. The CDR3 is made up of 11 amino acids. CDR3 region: CASKAGYGYTF. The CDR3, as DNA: TGTGCCAGCAAGGCGGGCTATGGCTACACCTTC.

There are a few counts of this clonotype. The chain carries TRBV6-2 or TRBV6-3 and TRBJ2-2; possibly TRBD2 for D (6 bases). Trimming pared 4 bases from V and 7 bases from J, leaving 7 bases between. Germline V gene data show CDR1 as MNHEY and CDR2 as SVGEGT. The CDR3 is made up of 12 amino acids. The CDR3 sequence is CASSSTSGELFF. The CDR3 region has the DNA TGTGCCAGCAGTTCGACTAGCGGGGAGCTGTTTTTT.

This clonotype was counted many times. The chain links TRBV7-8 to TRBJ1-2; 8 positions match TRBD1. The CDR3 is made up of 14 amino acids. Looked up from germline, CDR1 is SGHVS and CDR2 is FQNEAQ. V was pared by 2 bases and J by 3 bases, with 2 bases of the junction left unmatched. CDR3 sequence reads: CASSLQDRDYGYTF. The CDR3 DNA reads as TGTGCCAGCAGCTTACAGGACAGGGACTATGGCTACACCTTC.

CDR3 bases: TGTGCCAGCAGCCCTCTGTACAAGCAGTACTTC. The encoded protein is CASSPLYKQYF. The rearrangement links TRBV2 to TRBJ2-7; D gene ambiguous. The V gene lost 6 bases and the J gene lost 8 bases, with 11 bases spanning the gap. CDR1 and CDR2 from the germline V gene are SNHLY and FYNNEI. This CDR3 region has 11 residues. The full variable domain, with the rest looked up from reference TRBV2 and TRBJ2-7, is EPEVTQTPSHQVTQMGQEVILRCVPISNHLYFYWYRQILGQKVEFLVSFYNNEISEKSEIFDDQFSVERPDGSNFTLKIRSTKLEDSAMYFCASSPLYKQYFGPGTRLTVT.

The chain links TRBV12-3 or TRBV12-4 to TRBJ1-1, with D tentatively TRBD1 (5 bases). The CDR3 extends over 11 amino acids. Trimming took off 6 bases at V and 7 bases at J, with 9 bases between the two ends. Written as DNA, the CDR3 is TGTGCCAGCAGGATTCAGGGTGAAGCTTTCTTT. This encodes CASRIQGEAFF.

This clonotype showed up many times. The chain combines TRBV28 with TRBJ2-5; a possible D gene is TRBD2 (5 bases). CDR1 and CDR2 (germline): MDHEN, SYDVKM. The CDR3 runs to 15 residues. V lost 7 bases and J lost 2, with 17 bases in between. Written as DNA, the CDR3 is TGTGCCAGCATCCCTGGAGGCCGGGGACAAGAGACCCAGTACTTC. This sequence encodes CASIPGGRGQETQYF.

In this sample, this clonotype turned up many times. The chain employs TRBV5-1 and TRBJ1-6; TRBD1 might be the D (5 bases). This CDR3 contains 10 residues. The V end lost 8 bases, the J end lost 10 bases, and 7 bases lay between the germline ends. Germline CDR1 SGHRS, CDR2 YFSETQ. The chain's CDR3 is CASGTSPLHF. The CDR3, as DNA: TGCGCCAGTGGGACCTCACCCCTCCACTTT.

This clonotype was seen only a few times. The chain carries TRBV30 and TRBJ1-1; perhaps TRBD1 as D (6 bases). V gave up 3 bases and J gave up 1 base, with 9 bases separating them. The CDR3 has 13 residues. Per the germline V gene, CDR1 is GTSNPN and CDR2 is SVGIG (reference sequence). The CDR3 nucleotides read TGTGCCTGGAGAGGGGGGGCGAACACTGAAGCTTTCTTT. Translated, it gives CAWRGGANTEAFF. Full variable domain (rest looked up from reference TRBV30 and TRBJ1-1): SQTIHQWPATLVQPVGSPLSLECTVEGTSNPNLYWYRQAAGRGLQLLFYSVGIGQISSEVPQNLSASRPQDRQFILSSKKLLLSDSGFYLCAWRGGANTEAFFGQGTRLTVV.

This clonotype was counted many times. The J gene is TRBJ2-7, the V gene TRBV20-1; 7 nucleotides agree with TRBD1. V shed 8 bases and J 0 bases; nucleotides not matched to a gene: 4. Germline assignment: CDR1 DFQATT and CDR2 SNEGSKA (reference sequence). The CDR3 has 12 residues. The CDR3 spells CSWNRGSYEQYF. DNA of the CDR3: TGCAGTTGGAACAGGGGCTCCTACGAGCAGTACTTC.

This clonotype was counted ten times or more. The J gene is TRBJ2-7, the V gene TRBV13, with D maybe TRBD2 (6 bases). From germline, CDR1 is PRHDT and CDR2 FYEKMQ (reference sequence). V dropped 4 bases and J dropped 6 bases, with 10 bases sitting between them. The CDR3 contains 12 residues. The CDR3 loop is CASSSTSAEQYF. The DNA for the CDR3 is TGTGCCAGCAGCTCGACTAGTGCCGAGCAGTACTTC.

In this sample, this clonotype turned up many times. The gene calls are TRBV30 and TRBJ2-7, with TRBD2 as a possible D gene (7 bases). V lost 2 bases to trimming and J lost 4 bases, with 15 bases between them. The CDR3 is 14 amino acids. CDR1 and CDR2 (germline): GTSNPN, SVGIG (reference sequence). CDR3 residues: CAWSPPGGYYEQYF. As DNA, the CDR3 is TGTGCCTGGAGTCCTCCGGGGGGCTATTACGAGCAGTACTTC.

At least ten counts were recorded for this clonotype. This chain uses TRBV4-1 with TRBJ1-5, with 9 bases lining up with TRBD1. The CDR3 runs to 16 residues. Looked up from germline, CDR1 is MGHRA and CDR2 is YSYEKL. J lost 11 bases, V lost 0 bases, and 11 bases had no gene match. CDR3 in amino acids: CASSQDAGTGRAAQHF. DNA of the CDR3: TGCGCCAGCAGCCAAGACGCCGGGACAGGGAGGGCAGCCCAGCATTTT.

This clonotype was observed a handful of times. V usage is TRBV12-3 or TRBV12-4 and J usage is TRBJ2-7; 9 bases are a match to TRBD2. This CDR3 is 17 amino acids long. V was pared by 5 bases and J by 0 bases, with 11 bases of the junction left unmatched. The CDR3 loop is CASSPRGGGRASYEQYF. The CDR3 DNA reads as TGTGCCAGCAGTCCTCGCGGCGGCGGGAGGGCCTCCTACGAGCAGTACTTC.

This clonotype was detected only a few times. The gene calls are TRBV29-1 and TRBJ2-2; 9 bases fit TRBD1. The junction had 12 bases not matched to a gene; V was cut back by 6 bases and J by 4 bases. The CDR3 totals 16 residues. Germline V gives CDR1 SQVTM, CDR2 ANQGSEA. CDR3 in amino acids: CSVIDRGQGGTGELFF. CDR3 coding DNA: TGCAGCGTCATTGACAGGGGACAGGGAGGCACCGGGGAGCTGTTTTTT.

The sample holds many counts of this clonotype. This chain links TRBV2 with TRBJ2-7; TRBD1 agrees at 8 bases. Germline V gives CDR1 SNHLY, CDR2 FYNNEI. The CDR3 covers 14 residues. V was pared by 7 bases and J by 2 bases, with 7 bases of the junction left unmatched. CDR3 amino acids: CASMDRERTYEQYF. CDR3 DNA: TGTGCCAGCATGGACAGGGAAAGGACCTACGAGCAGTACTTC.

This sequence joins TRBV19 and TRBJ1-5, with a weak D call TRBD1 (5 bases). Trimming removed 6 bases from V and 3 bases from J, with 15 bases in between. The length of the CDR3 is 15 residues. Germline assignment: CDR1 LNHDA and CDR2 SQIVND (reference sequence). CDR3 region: CASSPGDGYNQPQHF. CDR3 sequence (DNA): TGTGCCAGTAGCCCTGGGGACGGTTACAATCAGCCCCAGCATTTT.

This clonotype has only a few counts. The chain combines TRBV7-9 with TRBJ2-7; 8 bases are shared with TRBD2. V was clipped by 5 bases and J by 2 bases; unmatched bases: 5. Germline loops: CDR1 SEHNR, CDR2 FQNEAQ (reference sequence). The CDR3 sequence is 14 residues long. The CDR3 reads CASSQRLAPYEQYF. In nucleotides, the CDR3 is TGTGCCAGCAGCCAGAGACTAGCGCCCTACGAGCAGTACTTC.

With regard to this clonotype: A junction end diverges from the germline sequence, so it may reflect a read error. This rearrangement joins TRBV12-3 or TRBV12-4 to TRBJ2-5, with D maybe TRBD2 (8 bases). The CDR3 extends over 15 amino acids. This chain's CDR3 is CASSVAGQYQETQYF. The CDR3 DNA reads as TGTGCCAGCAGTGTAGCGGGACAGTACCAAGAGACCCAGTACTTC.